The present T cell receptor (beta chain) was sequenced within a study of blood T cell repertoires in COVID-19. Sequencing used immunoSEQ multiplex PCR; TCRdb keeps in-frame clones, though not all of them. The table records 220,000 or so clones, 84% of them present only once. This CDR3 spans 15 amino acids. Germline V gene data show CDR1 as SGHKS and CDR2 as YYEKEE (reference sequence). Trimming at V came to 4 bases and at J to 7 bases, leaving 10 bases not matched to a gene. This TCR came from a woman between 40 and 55 years old who had recovered from COVID-19. The specimen was PBMCs or T cells enriched from blood (not recorded which). This chain connects TRBV5-5 to TRBJ1-5; TRBD1 agrees at 8 bases. CDR3 nucleotide sequence: TGTGCCAGCAGCCCCGGTGACAGGGGTTGGCAGCCCCAGCATTTT. It codes for CASSPGDRGWQPQHF.